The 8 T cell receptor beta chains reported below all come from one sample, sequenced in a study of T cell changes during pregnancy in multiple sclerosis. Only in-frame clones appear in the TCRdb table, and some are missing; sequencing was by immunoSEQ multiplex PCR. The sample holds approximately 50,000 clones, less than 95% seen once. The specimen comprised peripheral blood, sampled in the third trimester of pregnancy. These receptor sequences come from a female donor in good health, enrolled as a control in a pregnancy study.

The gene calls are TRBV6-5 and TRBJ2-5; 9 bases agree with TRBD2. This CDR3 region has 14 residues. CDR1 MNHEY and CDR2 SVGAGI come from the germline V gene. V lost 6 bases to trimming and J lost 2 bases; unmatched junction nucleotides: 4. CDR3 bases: TGTGCCAGCAGGAGTAGCGGGAGACAAGAGACCCAGTACTTC. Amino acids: CASRSSGRQETQYF.

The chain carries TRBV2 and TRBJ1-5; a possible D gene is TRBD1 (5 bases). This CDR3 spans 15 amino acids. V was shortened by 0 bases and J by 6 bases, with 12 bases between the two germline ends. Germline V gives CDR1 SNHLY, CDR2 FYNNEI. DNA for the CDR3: TGTGCCAGCAGTGAAGCGCGTGGGGGAGGTCAGCCCCAGCATTTT. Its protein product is CASSEARGGGQPQHF.

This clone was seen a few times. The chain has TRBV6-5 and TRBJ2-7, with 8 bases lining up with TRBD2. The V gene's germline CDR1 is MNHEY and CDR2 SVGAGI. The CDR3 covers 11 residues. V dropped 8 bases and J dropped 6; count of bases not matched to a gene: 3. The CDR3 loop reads CASYRGGEQYF. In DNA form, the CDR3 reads TGTGCCAGCTATCGGGGGGGCGAGCAGTACTTC.

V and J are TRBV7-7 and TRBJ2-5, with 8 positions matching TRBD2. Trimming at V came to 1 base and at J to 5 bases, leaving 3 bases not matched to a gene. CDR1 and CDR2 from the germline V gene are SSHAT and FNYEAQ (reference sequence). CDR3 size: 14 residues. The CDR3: CASSLGSGAETQYF. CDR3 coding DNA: TGTGCCAGCAGCTTAGGTAGCGGGGCGGAGACCCAGTACTTC.

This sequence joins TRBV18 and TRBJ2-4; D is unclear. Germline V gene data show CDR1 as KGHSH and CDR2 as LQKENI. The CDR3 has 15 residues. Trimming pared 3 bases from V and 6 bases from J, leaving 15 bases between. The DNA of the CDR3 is TGTGCCAGCTCACCTAGACGAGGATCCGGAAACATTCAGTACTTC. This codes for CASSPRRGSGNIQYF.

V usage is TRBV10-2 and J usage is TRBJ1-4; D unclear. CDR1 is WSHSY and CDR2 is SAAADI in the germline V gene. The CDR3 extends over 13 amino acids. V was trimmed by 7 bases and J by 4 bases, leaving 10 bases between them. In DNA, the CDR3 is TGCGCCAGCACCCGAGGAGGTAATGAAAAACTGTTTTTT. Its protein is CASTRGGNEKLFF.

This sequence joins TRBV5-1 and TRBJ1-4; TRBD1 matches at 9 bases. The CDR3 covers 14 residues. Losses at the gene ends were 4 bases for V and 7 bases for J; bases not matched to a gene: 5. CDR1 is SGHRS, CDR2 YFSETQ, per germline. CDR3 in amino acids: CASSTDRGTEKLFF. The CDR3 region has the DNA TGCGCCAGCAGCACGGACAGGGGTACTGAAAAACTGTTTTTT. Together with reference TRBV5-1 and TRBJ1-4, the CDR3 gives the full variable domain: KAGVTQTPRYLIKTRGQQVTLSCSPISGHRSVSWYQQTPGQGLQFLFEYFSETQRNKGNFPGRFSGRQFSNSRSEMNVSTLELGDSALYLCASSTDRGTEKLFFGSGTQLSVL.

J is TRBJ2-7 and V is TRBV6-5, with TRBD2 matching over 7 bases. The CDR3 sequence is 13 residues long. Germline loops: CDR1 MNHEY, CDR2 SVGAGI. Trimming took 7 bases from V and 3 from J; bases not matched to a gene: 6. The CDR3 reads CASNLPGGYEQYF. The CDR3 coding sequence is TGTGCCAGCAACCTCCCGGGAGGCTACGAGCAGTACTTC.